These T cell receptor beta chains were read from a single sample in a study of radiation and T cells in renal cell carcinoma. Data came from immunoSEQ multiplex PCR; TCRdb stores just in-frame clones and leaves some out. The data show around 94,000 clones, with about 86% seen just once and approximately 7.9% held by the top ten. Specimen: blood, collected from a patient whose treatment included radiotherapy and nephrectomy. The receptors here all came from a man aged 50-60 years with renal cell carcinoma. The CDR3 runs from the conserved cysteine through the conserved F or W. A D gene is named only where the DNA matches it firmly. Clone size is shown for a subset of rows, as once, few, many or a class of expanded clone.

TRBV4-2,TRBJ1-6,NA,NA,CASSPEMSSYNSPLHF,TGTGCCAGCAGCCCAGAGATGAGCTCCTATAATTCACCCCTCCACTTT
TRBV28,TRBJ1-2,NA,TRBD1,CASTNRGGWYGYTF,TGTGCCAGCACCAACCGAGGGGGCTGGTATGGCTACACCTTC
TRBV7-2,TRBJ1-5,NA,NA,CASSLLSVRSQPQHF,TGTGCCAGCAGCTTACTGAGTGTAAGGTCTCAGCCCCAGCATTTT
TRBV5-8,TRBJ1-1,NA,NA,CASSGPSGLIEAFF,TGTGCCAGCAGCGGTCCTTCTGGACTCATTGAAGCTTTCTTT
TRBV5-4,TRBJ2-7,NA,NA,CASSWGTRYEQYF,TGTGCCAGCAGCTGGGGGACAAGGTACGAGCAGTACTTC
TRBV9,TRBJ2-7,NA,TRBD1,CASSAGQGYYEQYF,TGTGCCAGCAGCGCCGGACAGGGGTACTACGAGCAGTACTTC
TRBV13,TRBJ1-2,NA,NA,CASSLRGDYGYTF,TGTGCCAGCAGCTTAAGAGGCGACTATGGCTACACCTTC
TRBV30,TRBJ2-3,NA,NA,CAWSDTLGVGKDTQYF,TGTGCCTGGAGCGACACTCTGGGGGTGGGGAAAGATACGCAGTATTTT
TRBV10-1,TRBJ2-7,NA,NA,CASSESSYEQYF,TGCGCCAGCAGTGAGTCTAGCTACGAGCAGTACTTC
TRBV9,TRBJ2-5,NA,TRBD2,CASSVGLAQVGETQYF,TGTGCCAGCAGCGTAGGACTAGCTCAAGTCGGGGAGACCCAGTACTTC
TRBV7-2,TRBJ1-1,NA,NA,CASSRGRNTEAFF,TGTGCCAGCAGCCGAGGACGGAACACTGAAGCTTTCTTT
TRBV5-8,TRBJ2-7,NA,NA,CASRKIGGYEQYF,TGTGCCAGCAGAAAGATAGGGGGCTACGAGCAGTACTTC
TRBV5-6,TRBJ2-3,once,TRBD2,CASSWGPGLEGVDTQYF,TGTGCCAGCAGCTGGGGCCCGGGACTAGAGGGTGTCGATACGCAGTATTTT
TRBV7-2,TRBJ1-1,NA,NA,CASRPGGHPLEAFF,TGTGCCAGCAGACCCGGTGGACACCCATTGGAAGCTTTCTTT
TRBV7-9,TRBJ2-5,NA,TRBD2,CASRPGTSGGDHF,TGTGCCAGCAGACCCGGGACTAGCGGGGGGGACCACTTC
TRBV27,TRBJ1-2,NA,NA,CASSSIRRNPATTNYGYTF,TGTGCCAGCAGTTCCATCCGGAGAAACCCAGCGACTACTAACTATGGCTACACCTTC
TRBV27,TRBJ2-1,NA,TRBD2,CASSLWGRGGGDEQFF,TGTGCCAGCAGTTTATGGGGGCGGGGGGGCGGCGATGAGCAGTTCTTC
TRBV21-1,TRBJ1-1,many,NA,CATPRRTKFGTAFF,TGTGCCACCCCGAGAAGGACGAAATTTGGGACGGCTTTCTTT
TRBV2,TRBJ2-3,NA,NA,CASSERQSEDTQYF,TGTGCCAGCAGTGAAAGACAGTCCGAAGATACGCAGTATTTT
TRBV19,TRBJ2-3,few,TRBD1,CASSDRGVLDTQYF,TGTGCCAGTAGCGACAGGGGGGTTCTGGATACGCAGTATTTT
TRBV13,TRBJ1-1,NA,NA,CASSSRDMNTEAFF,TGTGCCAGCAGCTCTCGTGACATGAACACTGAAGCTTTCTTT
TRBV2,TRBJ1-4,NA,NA,CASTRQSGLTNEKLFF,TGTGCCAGCACCAGGCAGTCGGGTCTGACTAATGAAAAACTGTTTTTT
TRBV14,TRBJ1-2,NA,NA,CASSQHREGYTF,TGTGCCAGCAGCCAGCACAGGGAGGGCTACACCTTC
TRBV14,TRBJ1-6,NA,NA,CASSQEGAAVVDSPLHF,TGTGCCAGCAGCCAAGAAGGGGCGGCCGTGGTCGATTCACCCCTCCACTTT
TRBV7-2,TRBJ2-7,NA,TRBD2,CASSLALLAGGISYEQYF,TGTGCCAGCAGCTTAGCCCTACTAGCGGGGGGAATCTCCTACGAGCAGTACTTC
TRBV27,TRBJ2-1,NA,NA,CASSRGSSYNEQFF,TGTGCCAGCAGTCGTGGGAGCTCCTACAATGAGCAGTTCTTC
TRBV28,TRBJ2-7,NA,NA,CASSLASLPYYEQYF,TGTGCCAGCAGTTTAGCCTCTCTACCGTACTACGAGCAGTACTTC
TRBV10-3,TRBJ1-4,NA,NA,CAISESRAGTATNEKLFF,TGTGCCATCAGTGAGTCGAGGGCAGGGACCGCAACTAATGAAAAACTGTTTTTT
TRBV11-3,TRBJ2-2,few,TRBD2,CASSPSGSAGELFF,TGTGCCAGCAGCCCTAGCGGGAGCGCCGGGGAGCTGTTTTTT
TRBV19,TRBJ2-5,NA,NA,CATHPEEGNQETQYF,TGTGCCACTCACCCGGAGGAGGGGAACCAAGAGACCCAGTACTTC
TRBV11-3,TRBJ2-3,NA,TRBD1,CASSLASQGADTQYF,TGTGCCAGCAGCTTAGCCTCACAGGGGGCAGATACGCAGTATTTT
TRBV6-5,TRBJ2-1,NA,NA,CASSYSRDNNEQFF,TGTGCCAGCAGTTACTCACGCGATAACAATGAGCAGTTCTTC
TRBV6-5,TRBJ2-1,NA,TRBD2,CASSLLAGAYEQFF,TGTGCCAGCAGTTTACTAGCGGGGGCCTATGAGCAGTTCTTC
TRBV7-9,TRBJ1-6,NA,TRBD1,CASSIARMTGNNSPLHF,TGTGCCAGCAGCATCGCCCGCATGACAGGGAATAATTCACCCCTCCACTTT
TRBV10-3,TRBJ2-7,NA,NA,CAISAMTDFRLRNEQYF,TGTGCCATCAGTGCAATGACGGACTTCCGACTCAGGAACGAGCAGTACTTC
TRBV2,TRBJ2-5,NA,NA,CASRGRAAQETQYF,TGTGCCAGCAGGGGCAGGGCGGCCCAAGAGACCCAGTACTTC
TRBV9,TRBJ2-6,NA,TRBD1,CASRGTGTGTSPGANVLTF,TGTGCCAGCAGGGGGACCGGGACAGGGACATCTCCTGGGGCCAACGTCCTGACTTTC
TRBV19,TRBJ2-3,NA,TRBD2,CASSIGLAGGLDTQYF,TGTGCCAGTAGTATTGGTCTAGCGGGGGGGCTTGATACGCAGTATTTT
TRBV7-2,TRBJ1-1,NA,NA,CASSLGRGGDTEAFF,TGTGCCAGCAGCTTAGGGCGTGGTGGGGACACTGAAGCTTTCTTT
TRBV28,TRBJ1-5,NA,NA,CASSGSGDPYQPQHF,TGTGCCAGCAGCGGATCCGGGGATCCCTATCAGCCCCAGCATTTT
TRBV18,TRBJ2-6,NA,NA,CASSSQGSGANVLTF,TGTGCCAGCTCATCTCAGGGGTCTGGGGCCAACGTCCTGACTTTC
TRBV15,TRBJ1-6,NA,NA,CATSRDLGTPLHF,TGTGCCACCAGCAGAGATCTTGGAACACCCCTCCACTTT
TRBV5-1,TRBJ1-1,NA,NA,CASSFTSPGRRNTEAFF,TGCGCCAGCAGCTTTACTTCTCCCGGCAGAAGGAACACTGAAGCTTTCTTT
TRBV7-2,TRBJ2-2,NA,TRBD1,CASSLMGQGIKGELFF,TGTGCCAGCAGCTTAATGGGACAGGGTATTAAGGGGGAGCTGTTTTTT
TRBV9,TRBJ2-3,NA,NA,CASSPRGVATDTQYF,TGTGCCAGCAGCCCCCGAGGGGTGGCCACAGATACGCAGTATTTT
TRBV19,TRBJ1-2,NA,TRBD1,CASSRAGGTPEYGYTF,TGTGCCTCAAGTAGAGCAGGGGGAACGCCCGAGTATGGCTACACCTTC
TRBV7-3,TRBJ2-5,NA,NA,CASSLSLRETQYF,TGTGCCAGCAGCTTAAGTCTGCGTGAGACCCAGTACTTC
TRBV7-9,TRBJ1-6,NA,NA,CASSLRQSNSPLHF,TGTGCCAGCAGCCTCCGGCAGAGTAATTCACCCCTCCACTTT
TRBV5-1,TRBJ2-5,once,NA,CASSLSGTVEETQYF,TGCGCCAGCAGTTTAAGCGGGACAGTAGAAGAGACCCAGTACTTC
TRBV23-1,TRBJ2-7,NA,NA,CASSQFSLRDGYF,TGCGCCAGCAGTCAATTTTCCCTCCGGGACGGTTACTTC
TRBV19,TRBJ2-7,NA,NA,CASGGRSYEQYF,TGTGCCAGCGGGGGACGCTCCTACGAGCAGTACTTC
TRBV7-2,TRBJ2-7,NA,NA,CASSLALAAEQYF,TGTGCCAGCAGCTTAGCGTTAGCAGCCGAGCAGTACTTC
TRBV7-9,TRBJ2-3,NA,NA,CASSFLSDPGTDTQYF,TGTGCCAGCAGCTTCCTTTCCGACCCAGGCACAGATACGCAGTATTTT
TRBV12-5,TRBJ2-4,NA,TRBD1,CASGLDRGTIQYF,TGTGCTAGTGGCTTGGACAGGGGGACCATTCAGTACTTC
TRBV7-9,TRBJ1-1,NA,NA,CASSLLQGEAFF,TGTGCCAGCAGCCTCCTACAAGGTGAAGCTTTCTTT
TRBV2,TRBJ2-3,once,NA,CASTLTDTQYF,TGTGCCAGCACCCTGACAGATACGCAGTATTTT
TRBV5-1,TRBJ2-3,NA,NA,CASSLRSSAEETDTQYF,TGCGCCAGCAGCTTGCGTTCTAGCGCGGAGGAGACAGATACGCAGTATTTT
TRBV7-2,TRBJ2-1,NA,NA,CASSLSGSSYNEQFF,TGTGCCAGCAGCTTGAGCGGCAGCTCCTACAATGAGCAGTTCTTC
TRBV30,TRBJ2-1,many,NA,CALTGSSYNEQFF,TGTGCCTTAACAGGGAGCTCCTACAATGAGCAGTTCTTC
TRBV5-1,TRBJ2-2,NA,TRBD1,CATRDRGRLFF,TGCGCCACCCGGGACAGGGGAAGGCTGTTTTTT